There are a few counts of the clone carrying this T cell receptor delta chain. Its antigen is still unknown. It is likely a read error: a sequence one base away is far more abundant. This sample includes further DNA sequences coding for the same CDR3. The CDR3 contains 19 residues. V gave up 3 bases and J gave up 1 base; unmatched junction bases: 17. Germline CDR1 and CDR2: TSWWSYY and QGS. This sample is part of a study of γδ T cells in repeated Plasmodium falciparum infection. Study as a whole: Malaria-naive adults were infected with P. falciparum NF54 four times over about 600 days.

Study-wide findings and caveats: Waves of new clonotype selection appeared after repeated controlled infections in Vdelta2-negative, largely Vdelta1+, gammadelta T cells. Vgamma9/Vdelta2+ T cells showed a stable polyclonal repertoire with shared TCRgamma sequences.

Bulk repertoires came from Vgamma9/Vdelta2+ or Vdelta2-negative gammadelta T cells flow-sorted from PBMC. TCRdb processed the multiplex PCR reads again with the CATT caller. The sample lists about 93,000 delta-chain clones; approximately 1% were seen once. The chain recombines TRDV1 with TRDJ1, with TRDD2 identical over 7 bases. TCRdb supplies no J gene; here it was assigned by aligning the nucleotide sequence to germline. The sequenced sample consisted of gamma-delta T cells from blood. This receptor was taken from a pool of human donors (malaria-infected and uninfected, not separated). The CDR3 region has the DNA TGTGCTCTTGGGGATAACCTGCCTTCCTCTTTCCAGTTCACCGATAAACTCATCTTT. Its protein is CALGDNLPSSFQFTDKLIF.